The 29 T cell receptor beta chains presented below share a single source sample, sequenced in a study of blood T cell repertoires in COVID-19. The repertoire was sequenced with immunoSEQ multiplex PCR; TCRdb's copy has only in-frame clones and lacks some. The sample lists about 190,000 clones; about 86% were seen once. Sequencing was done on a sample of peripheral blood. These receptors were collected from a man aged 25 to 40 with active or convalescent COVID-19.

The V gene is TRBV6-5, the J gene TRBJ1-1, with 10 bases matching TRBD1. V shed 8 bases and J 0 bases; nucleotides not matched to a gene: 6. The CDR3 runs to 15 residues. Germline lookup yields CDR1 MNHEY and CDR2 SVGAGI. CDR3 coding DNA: TGTGCCAGCTCAAGACAGGGGGCGATGAACACTGAAGCTTTCTTT. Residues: CASSRQGAMNTEAFF.

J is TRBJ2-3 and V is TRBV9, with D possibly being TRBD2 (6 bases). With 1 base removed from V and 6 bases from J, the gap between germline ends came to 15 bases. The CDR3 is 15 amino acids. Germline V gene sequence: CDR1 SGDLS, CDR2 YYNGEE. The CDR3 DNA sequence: TGTGCCAGCAGCGTATCCCCCGGAGGGCAGGATACGCAGTATTTT. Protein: CASSVSPGGQDTQYF.

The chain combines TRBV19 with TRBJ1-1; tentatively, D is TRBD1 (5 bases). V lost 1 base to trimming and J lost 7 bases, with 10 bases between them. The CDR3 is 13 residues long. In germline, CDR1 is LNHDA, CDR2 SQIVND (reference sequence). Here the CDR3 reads CASSIGGRGEAFF. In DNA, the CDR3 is TGTGCCAGTAGTATAGGCGGGAGGGGTGAAGCTTTCTTT. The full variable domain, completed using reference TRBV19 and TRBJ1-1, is DGGITQSPKYLFRKEGQNVTLSCEQNLNHDAMYWYRQDPGQGLRLIYYSQIVNDFQKGDIAEGYSVSREKKESFPLTVTSAQKNPTAFYLCASSIGGRGEAFFGQGTRLTVV.

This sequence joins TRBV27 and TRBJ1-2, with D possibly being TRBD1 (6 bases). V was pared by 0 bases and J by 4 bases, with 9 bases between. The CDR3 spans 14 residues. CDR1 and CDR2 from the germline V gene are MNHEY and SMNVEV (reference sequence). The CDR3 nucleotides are TGTGCCAGCAGTTTATCCGGGACAACCTATGGCTACACCTTC. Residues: CASSLSGTTYGYTF.

The CDR3 DNA reads as TGTGCCAGCTCACCACCCCCAGGGGGCTACCAAGAGACCCAGTACTTC. This translates into CASSPPPGGYQETQYF. The rearrangement links TRBV18 to TRBJ2-5; 8 nucleotides line up with TRBD1. With V trimmed by 0 bases and J by 0 bases, 3 bases remained unmatched. CDR3 length: 16 amino acids. Per the germline V gene, CDR1 is KGHSH and CDR2 is LQKENI.

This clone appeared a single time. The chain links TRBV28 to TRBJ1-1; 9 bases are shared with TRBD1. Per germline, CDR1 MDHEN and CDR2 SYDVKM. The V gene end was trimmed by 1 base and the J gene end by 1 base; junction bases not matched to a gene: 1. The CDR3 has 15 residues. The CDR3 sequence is CASSLLQGANTEAFF. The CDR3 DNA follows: TGTGCCAGCAGTTTATTACAGGGGGCGAACACTGAAGCTTTCTTT.

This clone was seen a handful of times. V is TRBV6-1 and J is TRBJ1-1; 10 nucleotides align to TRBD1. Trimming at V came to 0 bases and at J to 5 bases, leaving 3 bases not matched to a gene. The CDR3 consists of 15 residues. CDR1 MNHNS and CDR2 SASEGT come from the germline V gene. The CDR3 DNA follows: TGTGCCAGCAGTGAAGCGGGACAGGGGAAAACTGAAGCTTTCTTT. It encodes CASSEAGQGKTEAFF.

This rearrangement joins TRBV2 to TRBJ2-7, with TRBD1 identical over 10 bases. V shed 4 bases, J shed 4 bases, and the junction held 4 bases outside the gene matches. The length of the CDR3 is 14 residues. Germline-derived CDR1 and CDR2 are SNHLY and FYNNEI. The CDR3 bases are TGTGCCAGCAGTGCAGGGACAGGGGCTTACGAGCAGTACTTC. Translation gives CASSAGTGAYEQYF. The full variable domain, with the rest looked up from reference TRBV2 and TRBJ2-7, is EPEVTQTPSHQVTQMGQEVILRCVPISNHLYFYWYRQILGQKVEFLVSFYNNEISEKSEIFDDQFSVERPDGSNFTLKIRSTKLEDSAMYFCASSAGTGAYEQYFGPGTRLTVT.

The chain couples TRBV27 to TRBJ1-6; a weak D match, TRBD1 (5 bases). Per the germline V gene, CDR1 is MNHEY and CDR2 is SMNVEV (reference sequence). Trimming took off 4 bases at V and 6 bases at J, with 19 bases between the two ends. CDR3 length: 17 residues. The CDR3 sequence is CASSSPSGREVNSPLHF. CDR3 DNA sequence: TGTGCCAGCAGTTCCCCGTCCGGCAGGGAGGTTAATTCACCCCTCCACTTT.

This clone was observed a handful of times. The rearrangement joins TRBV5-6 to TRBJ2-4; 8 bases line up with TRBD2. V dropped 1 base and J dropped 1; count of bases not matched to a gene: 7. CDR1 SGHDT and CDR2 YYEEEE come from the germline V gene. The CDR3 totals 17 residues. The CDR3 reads CASSLRRGGLAKNIQYF. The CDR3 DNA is TGTGCCAGCAGCTTGCGTCGGGGGGGCCTCGCCAAAAACATTCAGTACTTC.

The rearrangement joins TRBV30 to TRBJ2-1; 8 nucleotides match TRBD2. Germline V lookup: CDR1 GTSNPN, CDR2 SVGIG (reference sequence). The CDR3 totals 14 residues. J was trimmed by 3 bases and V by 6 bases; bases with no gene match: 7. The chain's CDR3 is CACRPGLGYNEQFF. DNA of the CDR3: TGTGCCTGCAGACCGGGACTAGGCTACAATGAGCAGTTCTTC.

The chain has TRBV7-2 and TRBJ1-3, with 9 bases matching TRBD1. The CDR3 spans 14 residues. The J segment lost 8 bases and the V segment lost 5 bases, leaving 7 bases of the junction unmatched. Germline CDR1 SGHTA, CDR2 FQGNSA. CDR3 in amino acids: CASSPGTGWDTIYF. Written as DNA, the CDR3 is TGTGCCAGCAGCCCCGGGACAGGGTGGGACACCATATATTTT.

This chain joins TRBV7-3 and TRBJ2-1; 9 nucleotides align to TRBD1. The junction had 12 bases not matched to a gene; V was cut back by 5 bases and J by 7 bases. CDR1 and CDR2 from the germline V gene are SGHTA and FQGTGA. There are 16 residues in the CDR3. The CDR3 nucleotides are TGTGCCAGCAGCCGGACTCCGGGACAGGGAGAAAATGAGCAGTTCTTC. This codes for CASSRTPGQGENEQFF.

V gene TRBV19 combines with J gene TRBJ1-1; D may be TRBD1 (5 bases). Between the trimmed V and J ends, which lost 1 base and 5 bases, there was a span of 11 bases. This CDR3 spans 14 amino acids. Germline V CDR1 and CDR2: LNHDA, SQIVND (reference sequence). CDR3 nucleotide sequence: TGTGCCAGTAGTATAGGGGCAGGGTGGACTGAAGCTTTCTTT. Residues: CASSIGAGWTEAFF.

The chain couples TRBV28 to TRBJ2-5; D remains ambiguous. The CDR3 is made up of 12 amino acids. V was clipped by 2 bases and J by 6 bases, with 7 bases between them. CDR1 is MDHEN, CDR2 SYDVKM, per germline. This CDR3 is CASSLGPQTQYF. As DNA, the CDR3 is TGTGCCAGCAGTTTAGGCCCACAGACCCAGTACTTC. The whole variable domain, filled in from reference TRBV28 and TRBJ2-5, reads DVKVTQSSRYLVKRTGEKVFLECVQDMDHENMFWYRQDPGLGLRLIYFSYDVKMKEKGDIPEGYSVSREKKERFSLILESASTNQTSMYLCASSLGPQTQYFGPGTRLLVL.

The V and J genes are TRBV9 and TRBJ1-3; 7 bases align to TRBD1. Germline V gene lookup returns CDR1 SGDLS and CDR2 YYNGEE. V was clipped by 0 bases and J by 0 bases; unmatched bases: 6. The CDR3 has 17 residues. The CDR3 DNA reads TGTGCCAGCAGCGTAGAGCTGGCAGGGGGCTCTGGAAACACCATATATTTT. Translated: CASSVELAGGSGNTIYF.

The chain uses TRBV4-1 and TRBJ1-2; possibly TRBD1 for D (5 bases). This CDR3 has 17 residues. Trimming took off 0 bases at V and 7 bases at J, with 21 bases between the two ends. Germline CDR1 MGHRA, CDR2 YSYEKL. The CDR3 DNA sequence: TGCGCCAGCAGCCAAGAAGGAAGGGGATTACCCGCCACTGGCTACACCTTC. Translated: CASSQEGRGLPATGYTF.

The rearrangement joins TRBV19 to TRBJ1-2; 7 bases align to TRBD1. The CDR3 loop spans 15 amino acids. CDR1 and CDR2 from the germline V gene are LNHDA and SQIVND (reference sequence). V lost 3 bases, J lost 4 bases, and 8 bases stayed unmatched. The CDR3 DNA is TGTGCCAGTAGTATTCGGGGCGACAGGGCCTATGGCTACACCTTC. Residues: CASSIRGDRAYGYTF. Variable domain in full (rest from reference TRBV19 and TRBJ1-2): DGGITQSPKYLFRKEGQNVTLSCEQNLNHDAMYWYRQDPGQGLRLIYYSQIVNDFQKGDIAEGYSVSREKKESFPLTVTSAQKNPTAFYLCASSIRGDRAYGYTFGSGTRLTVV.

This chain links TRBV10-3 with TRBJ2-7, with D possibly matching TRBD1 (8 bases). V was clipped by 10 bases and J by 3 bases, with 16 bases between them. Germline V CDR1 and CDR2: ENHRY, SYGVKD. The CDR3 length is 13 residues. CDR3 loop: CATNTGGDYEQYV. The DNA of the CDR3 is TGTGCCACCAATACAGGGGGGGACTACGAGCAGTACGTC.

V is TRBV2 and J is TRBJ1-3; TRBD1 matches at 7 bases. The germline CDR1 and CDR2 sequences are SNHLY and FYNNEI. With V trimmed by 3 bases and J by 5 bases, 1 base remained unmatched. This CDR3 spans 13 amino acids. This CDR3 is CASSEDRRNTIYF. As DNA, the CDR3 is TGTGCCAGCAGTGAGGACAGGAGAAACACCATATATTTT.

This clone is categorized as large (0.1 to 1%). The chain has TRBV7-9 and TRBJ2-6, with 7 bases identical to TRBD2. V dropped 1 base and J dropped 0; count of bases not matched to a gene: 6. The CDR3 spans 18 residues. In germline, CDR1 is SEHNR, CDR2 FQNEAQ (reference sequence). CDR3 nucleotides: TGTGCCAGCAGCTTAGGAGCACTAGCGTACTCTGGGGCCAACGTCCTGACTTTC. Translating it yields CASSLGALAYSGANVLTF.

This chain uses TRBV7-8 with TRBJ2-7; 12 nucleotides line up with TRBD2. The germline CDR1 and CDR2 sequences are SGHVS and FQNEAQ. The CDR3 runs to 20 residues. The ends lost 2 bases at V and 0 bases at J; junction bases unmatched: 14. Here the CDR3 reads CASSLPAGTSGSDSSYEQYF. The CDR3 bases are TGTGCCAGCAGCTTACCAGCCGGGACTAGCGGGTCTGACAGCTCCTACGAGCAGTACTTC.

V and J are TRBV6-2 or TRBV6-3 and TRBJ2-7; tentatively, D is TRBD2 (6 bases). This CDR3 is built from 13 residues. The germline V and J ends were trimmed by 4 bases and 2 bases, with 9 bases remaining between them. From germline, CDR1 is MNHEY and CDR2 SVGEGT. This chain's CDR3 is CASSFRGTYEQYF. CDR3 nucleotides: TGTGCCAGCAGTTTCCGGGGGACCTACGAGCAGTACTTC.

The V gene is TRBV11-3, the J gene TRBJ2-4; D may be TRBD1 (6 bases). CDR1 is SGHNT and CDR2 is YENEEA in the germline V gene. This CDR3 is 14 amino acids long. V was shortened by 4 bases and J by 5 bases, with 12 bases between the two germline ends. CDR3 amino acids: CASSSGQSENIQYF. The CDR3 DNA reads TGTGCCAGCAGCTCAGGACAGAGCGAAAACATTCAGTACTTC.

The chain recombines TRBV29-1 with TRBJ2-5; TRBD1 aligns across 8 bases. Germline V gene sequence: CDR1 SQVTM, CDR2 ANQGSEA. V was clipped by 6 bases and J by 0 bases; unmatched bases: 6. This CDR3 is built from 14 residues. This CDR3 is CSVHDRGNQETQYF. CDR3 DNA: TGCAGCGTCCATGACAGGGGTAACCAAGAGACCCAGTACTTC.

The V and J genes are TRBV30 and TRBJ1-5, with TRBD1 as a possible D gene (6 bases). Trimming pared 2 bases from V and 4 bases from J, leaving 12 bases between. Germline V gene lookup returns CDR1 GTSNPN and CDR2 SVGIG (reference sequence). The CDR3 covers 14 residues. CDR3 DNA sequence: TGTGCCTGGAGTCACAGGGCGGGTAATCAGCCCCAGCATTTT. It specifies CAWSHRAGNQPQHF.

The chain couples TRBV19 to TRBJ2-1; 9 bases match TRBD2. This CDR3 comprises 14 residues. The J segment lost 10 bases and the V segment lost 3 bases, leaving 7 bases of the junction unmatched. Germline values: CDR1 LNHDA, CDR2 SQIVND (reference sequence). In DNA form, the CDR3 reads TGTGCCAGTAGTATCAGCGCGGGGGGGAAAGAGCAGTTCTTC. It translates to CASSISAGGKEQFF.

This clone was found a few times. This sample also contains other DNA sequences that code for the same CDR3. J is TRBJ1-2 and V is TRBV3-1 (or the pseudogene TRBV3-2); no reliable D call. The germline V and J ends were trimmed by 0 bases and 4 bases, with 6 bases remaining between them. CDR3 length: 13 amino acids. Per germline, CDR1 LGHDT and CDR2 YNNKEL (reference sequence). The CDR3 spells CASSQEGLYGYTF. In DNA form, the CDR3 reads TGTGCCAGCAGCCAAGAGGGCCTCTATGGCTACACCTTC.

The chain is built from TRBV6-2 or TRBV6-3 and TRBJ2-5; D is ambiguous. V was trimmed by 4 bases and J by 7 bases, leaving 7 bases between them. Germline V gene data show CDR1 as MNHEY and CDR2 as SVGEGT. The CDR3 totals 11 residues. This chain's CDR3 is CASSSSSTQYF. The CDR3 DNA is TGTGCCAGCAGTTCGAGCTCGACCCAGTACTTC.